This TCR beta chain appears in the sequencing data of a study of patients and donors after allogeneic stem cell transplantation. From the RT-PCR reads, TCRdb called clonotypes with MiXCR, one entry per CDR3 protein. The data show about 210,000 distinct CDR3 sequences, roughly two fifths seen once. This clonotype was seen a handful of times. The CDR3 covers 13 residues. CDR1 is SQVTM, CDR2 ANQGSEA, per germline. The V gene lost 1 base and the J gene lost 3 bases, with 9 bases spanning the gap. The source of this sequence is a human donor who was either an allogeneic HSCT recipient or a stem cell or donor lymphocyte infusion donor (not recorded which). It is not recorded whose cells these are; they may come from a transplant donor. Sequenced: blood, either unsorted or a sorted T cell fraction (not recorded which). The gene calls are TRBV29-1 and TRBJ1-2; D possibly corresponds to TRBD1 (5 bases). The CDR3 region has the DNA TGCAGCGTTGAAGGAGGGGATTACTATGGCTACACCTTC. This codes for CSVEGGDYYGYTF.